This T cell receptor beta chain stems from a study of siplizumab effects on memory and regulatory T cells. Germline V CDR1 and CDR2: DFQATT, SNEGSKA (reference sequence). The CDR3 length is 11 residues. Libraries were prepared by immunoSEQ multiplex PCR; TCRdb keeps only in-frame clonotypes and omits some of them. Among over 55,000 clones, around four fifths were seen once, and the ten largest hold approximately 3.8%. The sequence was obtained from a human donor in good health. The chain links TRBV20-1 to TRBJ2-5, with TRBD1 matching 8 bases. Sequenced material: memory CD4+ T cells sorted from blood. CDR3 in DNA: TGCAGAGGCGGACAGGGAGAGACCCAGTACTTC. This encodes CRGGQGETQYF.